These 8 T cell receptor beta chains came from one sample sequenced in a study of regulatory T cells in long-lasting Graves disease. Sequencing libraries for TCR beta were prepared with iRepertoire HTBI primers and Arm-PCR of CDR3 regions. TCRdb re-called the multiplex PCR reads through MiXCR, storing one row per CDR3 protein. Of over 300,000 distinct CDR3 sequences in the sample, about 18% were seen once. Specified time point: persistent/refractory GD, antithyroid drugs over 5 years with positive TRAb. There was RNA extracted from PBMCs, and the TCR library was made from it. Material: peripheral blood mononuclear cells (PBMCs), obtained when the disease was refractory, from a patient treated with antithyroid drugs. Source of these receptors: a female donor with Graves disease.

This clonotype was observed many times. This chain connects TRBV3-1 to TRBJ1-5; 7 positions match TRBD1. CDR3 length: 14 residues. V lost 0 bases and J lost 7; bases outside the gene matches: 3. CDR1 is LGHDT and CDR2 is YNNKEL in the germline V gene (reference sequence). CDR3 region: CASSQEAGGQPQHF. The CDR3 region has the DNA TGTGCCAGCAGCCAAGAGGCAGGGGGACAGCCCCAGCATTTT.

Regarding this clonotype: A much larger clone is a single base away; this may be a read error. The chain carries TRBV20-1 and TRBJ2-5; D gene ambiguous. Germline V gene lookup returns CDR1 DFQATT and CDR2 SNEGSKA (reference sequence). CDR3 length equals 13 residues. The CDR3 loop reads CSAIDWYQETQHF. The CDR3 region has the DNA TGCAGTGCTATCGACTGGTACCAAGAGACCCAGCACTTC.

This clonotype turned up a few times. The chain is built from TRBV30 and TRBJ2-7, with a weak D call TRBD1 (5 bases). The CDR3 has 14 residues. The germline V gene encodes CDR1 GTSNPN and CDR2 SVGIG (reference sequence). Trimming left V 4 bases short and J 0 bases short, with 13 bases between. The chain's CDR3 is CAWNMDTRSYEQYF. CDR3 DNA sequence: TGTGCCTGGAACATGGACACTCGCTCCTACGAGCAGTACTTC.

The chain couples TRBV14 to TRBJ2-3; no clear D gene. Trimming left V 3 bases short and J 3 bases short, with 13 bases between. This CDR3 has 15 residues. Germline CDR1 is SGHDN and CDR2 is FVKESK. The CDR3: CASSHLRGVTDTQYF. DNA for the CDR3: TGTGCCAGCAGCCACCTCCGAGGAGTTACAGATACGCAGTATTTT.

There are a few counts of this clonotype. The chain uses TRBV3-1 and TRBJ2-7, with 8 bases fitting TRBD1. Germline loops: CDR1 LGHDT, CDR2 YNNKEL (reference sequence). The V segment lost 1 base and the J segment 6 bases; nucleotides outside the gene matches: 8. The CDR3 contains 15 residues. The CDR3 protein is CASSQVPRTGSEQYF. The CDR3 DNA reads TGTGCCAGCAGCCAAGTTCCCCGGACAGGGTCCGAGCAGTACTTC.

This clonotype was picked up many times. The genes are TRBV30 and TRBJ2-2; D remains unclear. Germline-derived CDR1 and CDR2 are GTSNPN and SVGIG (reference sequence). The V and J ends lost 0 bases and 4 bases respectively, with 15 bases between them. CDR3 length: 16 amino acids. The CDR3 reads CAWSVLTGAFTGELFF. CDR3 DNA sequence: TGTGCCTGGAGTGTACTTACCGGAGCCTTCACCGGGGAGCTGTTTTTT. Using reference TRBV30 and TRBJ2-2 for the parts outside the CDR3, the full variable domain is SQTIHQWPATLVQPVGSPLSLECTVEGTSNPNLYWYRQAAGRGLQLLFYSVGIGQISSEVPQNLSASRPQDRQFILSSKKLLLSDSGFYLCAWSVLTGAFTGELFFGEGSRLTVL.

This clonotype was detected ten times or more. The V call is TRBV28, the J call TRBJ2-5; TRBD1 matches at 9 bases. The CDR3 is made up of 14 amino acids. Germline assignment: CDR1 MDHEN and CDR2 SYDVKM. J gave up 5 bases and V 2 bases, and 3 bases lay outside the gene matches. Here the CDR3 DNA reads TGTGCCAGCAGTTTAGGGGACAGGGTCGAGACCCAGTACTTC. It codes for CASSLGDRVETQYF. The variable domain in full, completed from reference TRBV28 and TRBJ2-5, reads DVKVTQSSRYLVKRTGEKVFLECVQDMDHENMFWYRQDPGLGLRLIYFSYDVKMKEKGDIPEGYSVSREKKERFSLILESASTNQTSMYLCASSLGDRVETQYFGPGTRLLVL.

This clonotype was counted many times. The V call is TRBV2, the J call TRBJ1-4, with 7 bases identical to TRBD1. Germline V gene sequence: CDR1 SNHLY, CDR2 FYNNEI. This CDR3 has 14 residues. V shed 5 bases, J shed 5 bases, and the junction held 5 bases outside the gene matches. Here the CDR3 DNA reads TGTGCCAGCAGTAGGGACAGCTCCAATGAAAAACTGTTTTTT. It codes for CASSRDSSNEKLFF.